The T cell receptor beta chain under discussion was sequenced for a study of shared clonotypes between healthy human individuals. CDR1 is MNHNS and CDR2 is SASEGT in the germline V gene. CDR3 length: 12 amino acids. Produced via immunoSEQ multiplex PCR; TCRdb's table is partial and in-frame only. The data show 550,000 to 700,000 clones, around 73% seen once. The chain is built from TRBV6-1 and TRBJ2-5, with TRBD2 identical over 9 bases. Sequences were obtained from memory CD4+ T cells sorted from blood. Subset described: CD45RA-negative fraction. This TCR was recovered from a woman in her thirties in good health. The CDR3 sequence is CAAREGGETQYF. The DNA for the CDR3 is TGTGCGGCGCGGGAGGGCGGAGAGACCCAGTACTTC.